The rows below give T cell receptor beta chains drawn from one sample of a study of T cells in Graves' hyperthyroidism and ophthalmopathy. TCRdb re-called the multiplex PCR reads with MiXCR, one entry per CDR3 protein. The repertoire includes roughly 300,000 distinct CDR3 sequences, 21% of them detected once, and about 50% sits in the top ten. Sequenced material: blood. All receptors derive from a woman between 45 and 60 years old with Graves' hyperthyroidism. CDR3s include the opening cysteine and the closing phenylalanine or tryptophan. The D gene is left open where the match is weak. Where a row states a size, it is once, few, many or the class of an expanded clone; other rows omit it.

clone_size j_call v_call d_call cdr3_nt cdr3_aa
NA TRBJ2-3 TRBV5-6 NA TGTGCCAGCAGCTTGACAGGCGGGGCGCAGTATTTT CASSLTGGAQYF
many TRBJ2-3 TRBV5-1 TRBD1 TGCGCCAGCAGCCCAGGGGGCGTTCAAGATACGCAGTATTTT CASSPGGVQDTQYF
NA TRBJ2-3 TRBV11-2 TRBD2 TGTGCCAGCAGATCTCTAGCGGGGAGGGATACGCAGTATTTT CASRSLAGRDTQYF
many TRBJ1-5 TRBV20-1 NA TGCAGTGCCACCCAGGGTGGCAATCAGCCCCAGCATTTT CSATQGGNQPQHF
many TRBJ2-2 TRBV30 NA TGTGCCTGGAGCCCCGCAGGGGCGGGCACCGGGGAGCTGTTTTTT CAWSPAGAGTGELFF
many TRBJ2-1 TRBV9 TRBD2 TGTGCCAGCAGCGTAGCTGACGGACTAGCGGCCTACAATGAGCAGTTCTTC CASSVADGLAAYNEQFF
NA TRBJ2-7 TRBV20-1 TRBD1 TGCAGTGCTAGAAAAGGGACAGGGGGCTCGTACGAGCAGTACTTC CSARKGTGGSYEQYF
many TRBJ2-7 TRBV3-1 TRBD2 TGTGCCAGCAGCCAAAGGATTGGGGTAGCGGGGTCGGGCGAGCAGTACTTC CASSQRIGVAGSGEQYF
NA TRBJ2-1 TRBV3-1 NA TGTGCCAGCAGTCGGGACTTTAGCTCCTACAATGAGCAGTTCTTC CASSRDFSSYNEQFF
NA TRBJ1-1 TRBV15 NA TGTGCCACCAGCAGAGATCGGGGGGCAAGTGTACTCACTGAAGCTTTCTTT CATSRDRGASVLTEAFF
many TRBJ1-1 TRBV13 NA TGTGCCAGCAGCCCGCCCCTGTGGGGCCCGGTCACTGAAGCTTTCTTT CASSPPLWGPVTEAFF
few TRBJ1-6 TRBV7-9 NA TGTGCCAGCAGCTTCCCCGGGGGTTCACCCCTCCACTTT CASSFPGGSPLHF
NA TRBJ2-7 TRBV2 TRBD2 TGTGCCAGCAGTTTCGTCGGGGGGAGCTACGAGCAGTACTTC CASSFVGGSYEQYF
few TRBJ1-1 TRBV7-3 NA TGTGCCAGCAGCTTATTGGGGGGAGAGGCTGAAGCTTTCTTT CASSLLGGEAEAFF
many TRBJ2-3 TRBV20-1 TRBD2 TGCAGTGTTAGCGGGATTAGCACAGATACGCAGTATTTT CSVSGISTDTQYF
few TRBJ2-3 TRBV28 TRBD2 TGTGCCAGCAGTTTCACTAGCGGATCCACAGATACGCAGTATTTT CASSFTSGSTDTQYF
few TRBJ1-3 TRBV20-1 NA TGCAGTGCTAGACGAGGGGAGGAGGACACCATATATTTT CSARRGEEDTIYF
NA TRBJ1-2 TRBV20-1 TRBD1 TGCAGTGCAGGGGGACAGGGGACCAACTATGGCTACACCTTC CSAGGQGTNYGYTF
NA TRBJ2-2 TRBV10-3 TRBD2 TGTGCCATCAGATCCGGGACTAGCGGGATTTCCGGGGAGCTGTTTTTT CAIRSGTSGISGELFF
few TRBJ1-2 TRBV30 NA TGTGCCTGGAGTGTACCAGGGACGGGCGGCTATGGCTACACCTTC CAWSVPGTGGYGYTF
NA TRBJ2-7 TRBV11-3 NA TGTGCCAGCAGCTTAGTTGGGGGCTTGGACGAGCAGTACTTC CASSLVGGLDEQYF
few TRBJ1-2 TRBV28 NA TGTGCCAGCAGTCTCTCCACCGGGGGCTATGGCTACACCTTC CASSLSTGGYGYTF
many TRBJ1-2 TRBV19 NA TGTGCCAGTAGTATAGATCGGTATGGCTACACCTTC CASSIDRYGYTF